These 18 T cell receptor beta chains share one sample of origin, sequenced in a study of T cells expressing NK-cell markers. TCRdb reprocessed the 5' RACE reads, with one entry per CDR3 protein and no DNA. The sample has 500,000 to 600,000 distinct CDR3 sequences. The sequenced sample consisted of blood T cells: a sorted CD56 or NKG2C T cell subset, CD4+ or CD8+ T cells, or bulk PBMC T cells (not recorded which). Receptor source: a man aged 18 to 30 in good health.

The chain has TRBV27 and TRBJ2-1; TCRdb picks TRBD1, but there is no DNA to check that call. CDR1 is MNHEY, CDR2 SMNVEV, per germline (reference sequence). The CDR3 contains 16 residues. CDR3 in amino acids: CASSLDPGQKSYEQFF.

The CDR3 sequence is CASSLNTPEQFF. The chain links TRBV7-6 to TRBJ2-1. The CDR3 has 12 amino acids. Germline assignment: CDR1 SGHVS and CDR2 FNYEAQ.

The chain carries TRBV25-1 and TRBJ2-1; without DNA, the TCRdb call of TRBD1 cannot be checked. The CDR3 sequence is 14 residues long. CDR1 is MGHDK, CDR2 SYGVNS, per germline. The CDR3 loop reads CASSWGQGAVEQFF.

The chain couples TRBV12-3 or TRBV12-4 to TRBJ1-5; as DNA is missing, the TRBD1 call by TCRdb cannot be tested. This CDR3 has 16 amino acids. This chain's CDR3 is CASSLNLPGTLFAQHF.

The chain couples TRBV5-1 to TRBJ1-2. CDR1 is SGHRS, CDR2 YFSETQ, per germline. The CDR3 totals 14 residues. The CDR3 loop is CASSPDTSLYGYTF.

The V gene is TRBV30, the J gene TRBJ1-1; TCRdb's D call of TRBD1 is untestable without DNA. In germline, CDR1 is GTSNPN, CDR2 SVGIG (reference sequence). CDR3 length: 14 residues. This CDR3 reads CAWSYDSLNTEAFF.

V and J are TRBV12-3 or TRBV12-4 and TRBJ1-1; TCRdb indicates TRBD1, and absent DNA this call remains unverified. This CDR3 spans 12 amino acids. The CDR3 spells CASSRGSLVAFF.

The chain links TRBV10-3 to TRBJ2-2; the D call of TRBD2 rests on TCRdb alone, since no DNA is present to check it. The CDR3 is made up of 15 amino acids. CDR1 is ENHRY and CDR2 is SYGVKD in the germline V gene. The CDR3 spells CAISAASEGPGELFF.

The chain carries TRBV28 and TRBJ2-1; the D gene TCRdb calls, TRBD2, cannot be checked with no DNA. This CDR3 has 14 amino acids. Germline CDR1 reads MDHEN; CDR2 reads SYDVKM. CDR3 loop: CASLRGRFMNEQFF.

The chain recombines TRBV20-1 with TRBJ2-3; TCRdb returns TRBD1, unconfirmable since there is no DNA. The CDR3 has 15 residues. In germline, CDR1 is DFQATT, CDR2 SNEGSKA (reference sequence). This chain's CDR3 is CSARERTGGIDTQYF.

The chain couples TRBV27 to TRBJ2-3; without DNA, the TCRdb call of TRBD2 cannot be checked. The germline gives CDR1 MNHEY, CDR2 SMNVEV (reference sequence). The CDR3 covers 14 residues. This CDR3 reads CASTPGSAGDTQYF.

The chain employs TRBV7-9 and TRBJ2-1. The germline CDR1 and CDR2 sequences are SEHNR and FQNEAQ (reference sequence). This CDR3 is built from 13 residues. The CDR3 here is CASRDGKHNEQFF.

The rearrangement uses TRBV27 and TRBJ2-5; TCRdb's D call, TRBD1, is unchecked because there is no DNA. CDR1 is MNHEY, CDR2 SMNVEV, per germline (reference sequence). This CDR3 has 17 residues. The CDR3 region is CASSLSSGTGGSETQYF.

V is TRBV5-1 and J is TRBJ2-3; as DNA is missing, the TRBD1 call by TCRdb cannot be tested. The length of the CDR3 is 16 residues. Germline V gene sequence: CDR1 SGHRS, CDR2 YFSETQ. The CDR3 protein is CASSRGRGESTDTQYF.

The chain uses TRBV20-1 and TRBJ2-4. The CDR3 is made up of 11 amino acids. Germline V gene sequence: CDR1 DFQATT, CDR2 SNEGSKA (reference sequence). CDR3: CSAQDGNIQYF.

The gene calls are TRBV5-1 and TRBJ1-5; TCRdb calls TRBD1, which cannot be checked without DNA. The germline V gene encodes CDR1 SGHRS and CDR2 YFSETQ. The CDR3 extends over 15 amino acids. This chain's CDR3 is CASSLGGRPDQPQHF.

The rearrangement links TRBV3-1 to TRBJ2-2; there is no DNA to check the TCRdb D call of TRBD1. Germline CDR1 reads LGHDT; CDR2 reads YNNKEL (reference sequence). The CDR3 spans 16 residues. The CDR3 loop reads CASSQAGAGHRGELFF.

This chain joins TRBV4-3 and TRBJ2-3; with no DNA, the TCRdb D assignment of TRBD2 cannot be verified. Germline assignment: CDR1 LGHNA and CDR2 YSLEER. The CDR3 is 18 amino acids. CDR3: CASSQDEPTRLGTDTQYF.